Listed below are T cell receptor beta chains from one sample, sequenced in a study of T cell responses to AZD1222 COVID-19 vaccine. Libraries were prepared by immunoSEQ multiplex PCR; TCRdb keeps only in-frame clonotypes and omits some of them. The table records roughly 110,000 clones, around 91% of them present only once. The specimen was peripheral blood, collected 28 days after the second AZD1222 dose. The source is an adult who received the AZD1222 COVID-19 vaccine. The CDR3 runs from the conserved cysteine through the conserved F or W. Fields, in order: J gene, V gene, D gene, clone size, CDR3 DNA, CDR3 protein. D genes are given only for firm matches. Clone size is stated in some rows and not others, as once, few, many or a class when expanded.

>TRBJ2-1|TRBV11-2|TRBD2|-
TGTGCCAGCAGCGTCGGGGGGAATGAGCAGTTCTTC
CASSVGGNEQFF
>TRBJ2-3|TRBV19|-|-
TGTGCCAGTAGTGGCGAACACACAGATACGCAGTATTTT
CASSGEHTDTQYF
>TRBJ2-7|TRBV11-3|-|-
TGTGCCAGCAGCGGGGGGTCCTTTAGCGAGCAGTACTTC
CASSGGSFSEQYF
>TRBJ2-1|TRBV11-2|-|-
TGTGCCAGCAGCTTAGATTCTACGGATGGGATCCATGAGCAGTTCTTC
CASSLDSTDGIHEQFF
>TRBJ1-6|TRBV7-9|-|once
TGTGCCAGCAGCTTAGGGACAGCCCATAATTCACCCCTCCACTTT
CASSLGTAHNSPLHF
>TRBJ1-4|TRBV24-1|-|-
TGTGCCACCAGTGATGGTCAGGGTGATGAAAAACTGTTTTTT
CATSDGQGDEKLFF
>TRBJ2-7|TRBV7-2|TRBD1|-
TGTGCCAGCAGCTTACGACAGGGGGATAAGGAGCAGTACTTC
CASSLRQGDKEQYF
>TRBJ2-2|TRBV19|-|-
TGTGCCAGTAGTCTTCAGACGAACACCGGGGAGCTGTTTTTT
CASSLQTNTGELFF
>TRBJ2-3|TRBV2|-|-
TGTGCCCAACCCAGAGGTAGCACAGATACGCAGTATTTT
CAQPRGSTDTQYF
>TRBJ2-1|TRBV19|-|-
TGTGCCAGTAGTATCGGTTCCAGCCTAAATGAGCAGTTCTTC
CASSIGSSLNEQFF
>TRBJ2-7|TRBV6-2/TRBV6-3|TRBD2|-
TGTGCCAGCAGTTACTCAGGTCGGACTAGCGGGTTCTACGAGCAGTACTTC
CASSYSGRTSGFYEQYF
>TRBJ1-1|TRBV29-1|TRBD1|few
TGCAGCGCCACGGACAGGGGCACTGAAGCTTTCTTT
CSATDRGTEAFF
>TRBJ1-4|TRBV10-3|TRBD1|-
TGTGCCATCAGTCCACAGGGGAGGGCTAATGAAAAACTGTTTTTT
CAISPQGRANEKLFF
>TRBJ2-1|TRBV6-5|TRBD1|-
TGTGCCAGCAGTTTGGGACAGTACAATGAGCAGTTCTTC
CASSLGQYNEQFF
>TRBJ1-6|TRBV6-4|TRBD1|-
TGTGCCAGCAGTCCGGGACAGGGAATGGCACCCCTCCACTTT
CASSPGQGMAPLHF
>TRBJ2-3|TRBV30|-|-
TGTGCCTGTGATTTGGGGGGAGATACGCAGTATTTT
CACDLGGDTQYF
>TRBJ1-2|TRBV7-9|-|-
TGTGCCAGCAGCATCCCCTACTCATCAGCCCTCTATGGCTACACCTTC
CASSIPYSSALYGYTF
>TRBJ2-5|TRBV3-1/TRBV3-2|TRBD1|-
TGTGCCAGCAGCTCACAGGGGTGGGAGACCCAGTACTTC
CASSSQGWETQYF
>TRBJ1-1|TRBV6-4|-|once
TGTGCCAGCAGTGAGGGGTTTATGAACACTGAAGCTTTCTTT
CASSEGFMNTEAFF
>TRBJ2-7|TRBV9|-|-
TGTGCCAGCAGCGTAGAAGGGAGTACAGGGAACGAGCAGTACTTC
CASSVEGSTGNEQYF
>TRBJ2-5|TRBV2|-|-
TGTGCCAGCAGAGATTGGGGAGAGAGGGGAGAGACCCAGTACTTC
CASRDWGERGETQYF
>TRBJ2-2|TRBV7-6|-|-
TGTGCCAGCAGCTTAAGGGGACAGAACACCGGGGAGCTGTTTTTT
CASSLRGQNTGELFF
>TRBJ1-2|TRBV25-1|-|-
TGTGCCAGCAGTGAATATTCCCCCGGTGTGGTGGGGTCCTATGGCTACACCTTC
CASSEYSPGVVGSYGYTF
>TRBJ1-2|TRBV29-1|TRBD1|-
TGCAGCGTTGCCTTGGGACAGGCCCTCGGCTACACCTTC
CSVALGQALGYTF
>TRBJ1-2|TRBV7-9|TRBD1|-
TGTGCCAGCAGCCTCGGACAGGTACTCTATGGCTACACCTTC
CASSLGQVLYGYTF
>TRBJ1-1|TRBV5-6|-|-
TGTGCCAGCAGCCTGGGACCCGGGGGGACTGAAGCTTTCTTT
CASSLGPGGTEAFF
>TRBJ2-2|TRBV7-3|TRBD1|-
TGTGCCAGCAGCCCCCGGACAGGGGTGAACACCGGGGAGCTGTTTTTT
CASSPRTGVNTGELFF
>TRBJ1-3|TRBV6-5|-|-
TGTGCCAGCGGCGGGGTGCGGGGAAACACCATATATTTT
CASGGVRGNTIYF
>TRBJ2-1|TRBV7-3|-|-
TGTGCCAGCAGCTTGGGCGGCCACAATGAGCAGTTCTTC
CASSLGGHNEQFF
>TRBJ1-1|TRBV27|-|-
TGTGCCAGCAGTTCCCTTCTGATGGCTGAAGCTTTCTTT
CASSSLLMAEAFF
>TRBJ2-7|TRBV18|-|-
TGTGCCAGCTCACCACCGTTCAGGTCTTTACTGTACGAGCAGTACTTC
CASSPPFRSLLYEQYF
>TRBJ1-4|TRBV7-2|TRBD1|-
TGTGCCAGCAGCTCCTCCGGGACAGGGATCGAAAAACTGTTTTTT
CASSSSGTGIEKLFF
>TRBJ2-5|TRBV7-6|TRBD1|-
TGTGCCAGCACTGCCGGGACAGGGGACCTGGAGACCCAGTACTTC
CASTAGTGDLETQYF
>TRBJ2-1|TRBV7-2|TRBD2|once
TGTGCCAGCAGCCCCAGGACTAGCGGGGGGCGAGAGCAGTTCTTC
CASSPRTSGGREQFF
>TRBJ2-7|TRBV10-3|TRBD2|once
TGTGCCATCAGTGAAACTAGCGGGGGCTCCTACGAGCAGTACTTC
CAISETSGGSYEQYF
>TRBJ2-1|TRBV6-1|-|-
TGTGCCAGCAGTGAACAGGGTGGGGCCTACAATGAGCAGTTCTTC
CASSEQGGAYNEQFF
>TRBJ1-2|TRBV4-3|TRBD1|-
TGCGCCAGCAGCCGCGCCGGGACAGGACGGGGCTACACCTTC
CASSRAGTGRGYTF
>TRBJ2-1|TRBV5-4|TRBD1|-
TGTGCCAGCAGCTCCTACAGGGGGCATGAGCAGTTCTTC
CASSSYRGHEQFF
>TRBJ2-7|TRBV7-9|TRBD1|-
TGTGCCAGCAACGGACAGGGGGCTAGTACCTACGAGCAGTACTTC
CASNGQGASTYEQYF
>TRBJ1-1|TRBV3-1/TRBV3-2|-|-
TGTGCCAGCAGCCAAGAGGCCTCAGGGAACACTGAAGCTTTCTTT
CASSQEASGNTEAFF
>TRBJ1-5|TRBV7-8|TRBD1|-
TGTGCCAGCAGCCCCACAGGGGCCGATGGCAATCAGCCCCAGCATTTT
CASSPTGADGNQPQHF
>TRBJ2-1|TRBV2|-|-
TGTGCCACCACCGGACCAGGGGTCGTTGAGCAGTTCTTC
CATTGPGVVEQFF
>TRBJ2-1|TRBV9|-|-
TGTGCCAGCAGCGTAGGCCTAGCGACTGAGCAGTTCTTC
CASSVGLATEQFF
>TRBJ2-1|TRBV6-1|TRBD2|-
TGTGCCAGCAGTGAAGTATGGGGGGGGAATGAGCAGTTCTTC
CASSEVWGGNEQFF
>TRBJ1-1|TRBV4-2|TRBD1|-
TGTGCCAGCGGAGAAACCGGGACAGGGAGTACTGAAGCTTTCTTT
CASGETGTGSTEAFF
>TRBJ2-5|TRBV7-3|-|-
TGTGCCAGCAGCTTAGAGGGACTGAGGGGGACCCAGTACTTC
CASSLEGLRGTQYF
>TRBJ2-5|TRBV6-5|-|-
TGTGCCAGCAGTCCTGGGGCTCCAACCGGGACCCAGTACTTC
CASSPGAPTGTQYF
>TRBJ1-2|TRBV7-2|-|-
TGTGCCAGCAGCTTAGCCGGTAACTATGGCTACACCTTC
CASSLAGNYGYTF
>TRBJ2-3|TRBV21-1|-|once
TGTGCCCCGGAGAATGGCCCCACAGATACGCAGTATTTT
CAPENGPTDTQYF
>TRBJ2-1|TRBV7-2|TRBD1|-
TGTGCCAGCAGCTTACAGGGGGCCACCTACAATGAGCAGTTCTTC
CASSLQGATYNEQFF
>TRBJ2-7|TRBV5-1|TRBD2|-
TGCGCCAGCAGCCCTAGCGGGGGGGCTTACGAGCAGTACTTC
CASSPSGGAYEQYF
>TRBJ2-1|TRBV9|-|-
TGTGCCAGCAGCGTATCCGGGCTAGATTACAATGAGCAGTTCTTC
CASSVSGLDYNEQFF
>TRBJ2-7|TRBV27|-|-
TGTGCCAGCAAAGTAAGGGGCCGGTACGAGCAGTACTTC
CASKVRGRYEQYF
>TRBJ2-5|TRBV4-3|-|-
TGCGCCAGCAGCCAAGTCTTGGCAGGGCAAGAGACCCAGTACTTC
CASSQVLAGQETQYF
>TRBJ2-2|TRBV7-9|-|-
TGTGCCAGCAGCTCACCTGTGGGTCCCGGGGAGCTGTTTTTT
CASSSPVGPGELFF
>TRBJ1-1|TRBV20-1|TRBD1|-
TGCAGTGCTAGTTTAAGACAGGGCACTGAAGCTTTCTTT
CSASLRQGTEAFF
>TRBJ2-1|TRBV12-3/TRBV12-4|-|-
TGTGCCAGCAGTACCGGGACTCCCCTCTTCTTC
CASSTGTPLFF
>TRBJ1-1|TRBV6-2/TRBV6-3|TRBD1|-
TGTGCCAGCAGTTATTGGATCCGGGGGCCAGGGGGAGGAGGCACTGAAGCTTTCTTT
CASSYWIRGPGGGGTEAFF
>TRBJ1-1|TRBV5-6|-|-
TGTGCCAGCAGCTGGAGGGCCAGGAACACTGAAGCTTTCTTT
CASSWRARNTEAFF